Sequencing of this T cell receptor beta chain was carried out in a study of neurological immune-mediated disorders. General study points: The level of TCR clonal expansion was highest in patients with HTLV-1-associated myelopathy and lowest in multiple sclerosis, where it fell below the level seen in healthy controls.

The time point was: longitudinal time-point 3. For this clonotype: Its antigen is currently unknown.

With 10-nucleotide random UMIs, 5'RACE was used to make the cDNA. Every sequencing run produced over 170 million TCR-beta sequences, and the sequences from any one run covered 15-18 subjects. Each CDR3 protein gets one entry after TCRdb re-called the 5' RACE reads with MiXCR. The sample holds 95,000 to 110,000 distinct CDR3 sequences; 11% are singletons and the top ten take approximately 3.1%. This CDR3 has 14 amino acids. Trimming at V came to 8 bases and at J to 2 bases, leaving 9 bases not matched to a gene. The sequence was collected from a female donor with HTLV-1-associated myelopathy (HAM/TSP). The sample was PBMCs. J is TRBJ2-7 and V is TRBV12-3 or TRBV12-4; 7 bases line up with TRBD1. The CDR3 coding sequence is TGTGCCAGCGGGACCCGGGACAGCCCCTACGAGCAGTACTTC. It yields the protein CASGTRDSPYEQYF.